The clone carrying this TCR beta chain came up a few times. This specimen belongs to a study of blood T cells in healthy people across ages. Study details: Per two T cells, about one barcoded beta molecule was captured through template switching.

Per-sample PBMC isolation yielded at least 7 million cells. With each sample, at least 5 micrograms of total RNA were extracted. Germline-derived CDR1 and CDR2 are LGHNA and YNFKEQ. Trimming removed 0 bases from V and 1 base from J; junction bases left unmatched: 9. The CDR3 is 18 amino acids. PCR was performed a second time for about 7 to 11 cycles using a sample-barcoded 5' primer and a J-beta primer mix. Each cDNA molecule, via a template-switch adaptor with 12 random nucleotides, was tagged. TCRdb passed the 5' RACE reads through MiXCR, listing each CDR3 protein once. The sample carries some 1.1 million distinct CDR3 sequences, less than 45% recorded once.

This TCR came from a man younger than 35 in good health. The chain couples TRBV4-2 to TRBJ2-1, with 7 bases that match TRBD2. The sample consisted of blood. The CDR3 nucleotides are TGTGCCAGCAGCCAAGATGAATATGGGCGGGGGTCCTACAATGAGCAGTTCTTC. Translation gives CASSQDEYGRGSYNEQFF.